This TCR beta chain originates from a study of beta chain features in type 1 diabetes (dated by TCRdb to between 2017 and 2018). About the investigation overall: Mean age, gender distribution, total cell number and subset yield were not different between patients and healthy donors. Across all samples, some 99 million sorted cells were examined, and cell number per subset correlated strongly with RNA yield. The study compared TCRB repertoires of sorted circulating CD4+ T cell subsets between recently diagnosed type 1 diabetes patients and matched healthy donors. Regulatory and stem cell-like memory subsets were isolated from only 8 patients and about 8 healthy donors, whereas naive and central memory subsets came from all 28 donors.

Each donor gave one peripheral blood draw, averaging around 120 mL, which was collected into heparinised tubes. Naive, central memory, regulatory and stem cell-like memory CD4+ T cells were sorted on a BD FACSAria II using a panel including CD45RO, CCR7, CD25, CD127, CD95 and CD27. A purity above 98% was achieved for all sorted populations. PBMCs were separated immediately by Lymphoprep density gradient centrifugation and were stained directly, without being cultured. So that batch effects would be minimized, each experiment stained and sorted samples in pairs, pairing one healthy donor with one patient. All of the isolated RNA was reverse transcribed with the High Capacity cDNA Reverse Transcription Kit, so expressed TCRB transcripts were sequenced. Naive, central memory and regulatory T cell samples underwent deep immunoSEQ sequencing, averaging around 3.9 million total reads per sample. After sorted cells were lysed in RLT buffer, RNA was extracted with DNase-treated RNeasy Micro or Mini kits, with the choice depending on cell number. To prevent cross-contamination, every cell subset was processed on its own, while patient and healthy donor samples were processed together. Using the immunoSEQ multiplex PCR, TCRB sequences were amplified from cDNA into 87-bp fragments spanning the CDR3 region. Sequencing of the amplicons was done on the Illumina HiSeq platform. Regarding the original processing steps: PCR bias was computationally corrected using synthetic template baselines, reads within Hamming distance 2 were collapsed, and singletons that could not be merged were discarded. Reads were aligned against IMGT so that V, D and J genes, CDR3 length and insertions or deletions at six rearrangement sites could be assigned. Within each subset, clonotype counts were normalized to sorted cell number, after which true diversity and Gini coefficients were computed with the tcR R package. Repertoire sharing was quantified using the overlap coefficient calculated on TCRB nucleotide sequences. Out-of-frame TCRB sequences from naive cells were analyzed to stand in for the pre-selection repertoire. Imported from immuneACCESS, the table was reduced by TCRdb to in-frame sequences with V and J called. These copies leave out some clones; in studies compared against another copy, an unresolved V gene accounts for under half, and the cause of the remainder is not known. Clone size and V and J calls were adopted from that table, with D and trimming inferred from the DNA. The sample yields under 800,000 clones; around a sixth were counted once. The ten largest clones take up around 0.095% of the sample.

Looking up the germline V gene yields CDR1 MGHRA and CDR2 YSYEKL. The CDR3 contains 17 residues, cysteine and phenylalanine counted. The retained sequence is limited to the CDR3, 51 bases, with the frame set at the first base. V has 0 bases trimmed and J has 5 bases trimmed; junction bases matching no gene number 11. This clone appeared a few times. Its antigen target is currently unknown. No much larger clonotype is one base removed from it; base qualities were not supplied. Beyond this particular receptor, the publication reports: Naive, central memory and regulatory TCRB repertoires appeared to be more similar among patients than among healthy donors. Patients with type 1 diabetes made fewer insertions and deleted more nucleotides at VDJ recombination sites, implying thymic rearrangement abnormalities. Because cDNA was sequenced instead of genomic DNA, highly expressing activated cells could be over-represented, though the groups showed no difference in activation or CD3 levels. A moderate but significant shortening of TCRB CDR3 length was observed in type 1 diabetes patients in all four CD4+ subsets. Shorter templates might be favored by PCR, yet because patient and control samples were amplified and corrected together, any such skew would affect both groups equally. Because small numbers of individuals were included in the HLA sub-analyses, any influence of HLA type on TCRB rearrangement was left unresolved.

Recombination connected TRBV4-1 to TRBJ2-5, with TRBD2 matching 8 junction bases. This TCR derives from a man aged 18 to 29 in good health. The sequencing sample was made of naive CD4+ T cells from blood. The sample's cell subset or site label, decoded: true naive CD4+ T cells. The CDR3 protein: CASSQEGGIAGRETQYF. The DNA sequence reads TGCGCCAGCAGCCAAGAAGGTGGAATAGCGGGGAGGGAGACCCAGTACTTC.